This paragraph covers one T cell receptor (beta chain) sequence. TCRdb keeps only in-frame clones here, not all; method: immunoSEQ multiplex PCR. Of just over 2,000,000 clones in the sample, 95% were seen once. There are 12 residues in the CDR3. V dropped 7 bases and J dropped 5; count of bases not matched to a gene: 4. CDR1 is SNHLY and CDR2 is FYNNEI in the germline V gene. These data originate in a study of shared clonotypes between healthy human individuals. This rearrangement joins TRBV2 to TRBJ1-2, with 7 bases that match TRBD1. The sequenced sample consisted of naive CD4+ T cells sorted from blood. Subset here: CD45RA+ positively selected. The receptor's source is a man aged 18 to 30 in good health. CDR3 sequence reads: CASTETGYGYTF. The CDR3 DNA follows: TGTGCCAGCACTGAGACAGGGTATGGCTACACCTTC. The whole variable domain, remainder taken from reference TRBV2 and TRBJ1-2, is EPEVTQTPSHQVTQMGQEVILRCVPISNHLYFYWYRQILGQKVEFLVSFYNNEISEKSEIFDDQFSVERPDGSNFTLKIRSTKLEDSAMYFCASTETGYGYTFGSGTRLTVV.